The entry below describes one TCR beta chain. The sample comes from a study of memory CD8 T cells in hepatitis C reinfection. Germline-derived CDR1 and CDR2 are MNHNY and SVGAGI (reference sequence). Trimming cost V 5 bases and J 4 bases; bases outside gene matches: 8. This CDR3 is 15 amino acids long. Time point denoted: peak reinfection, 3 to 8 weeks after reinfection detection. The sorted cells went straight to TCR sequencing with no prior in vitro expansion. Method: immunoSEQ multiplex PCR; TCRdb's copy keeps in-frame clones and lacks some. The sample contains about 47,000 clones, around 87% of which appear only once.

This TCR came from a man aged 18 to 35 with hepatitis C virus infection. The chain carries TRBV6-6 and TRBJ2-5; 9 nucleotides match TRBD1. The material sequenced was naive CD8+ T cells sorted from blood. The CDR3 loop is CASSQGYRGLETQYF. The CDR3 DNA sequence: TGTGCCAGCAGTCAAGGATACAGGGGGCTAGAGACCCAGTACTTC.